Listed below are T cell receptor beta chains from one sample, sequenced in a study of shared clonotypes between healthy human individuals. This table comes from immunoSEQ multiplex PCR, and its TCRdb copy is limited to in-frame clones, with some not included. This sample has a few hundred thousand clones; about 97% occur once, and the top ten carry roughly 0.05%. Sequencing was carried out using naive CD4+ T cells sorted from blood. The receptors were sampled from a woman under 40 in good health. CDR3s include the opening cysteine and the closing phenylalanine or tryptophan. A D gene is named only where the DNA matches it firmly. Expanded clones get a size class; other rows say once, few or many, or leave the size out.

CASSLGGGGPKRTQYF | TGTGCCAGCAGCTTAGGGGGGGGAGGGCCTAAGAGGACCCAGTACTTC | TRBD2 | TRBV11-2 | - | TRBJ2-5
CASSLVQGGQPQHF | TGTGCCAGCAGCTTAGTACAGGGTGGTCAGCCCCAGCATTTT | - | TRBV7-6 | - | TRBJ1-5
CASSLRLAPRDNEQFF | TGTGCCAGCAGCTTAAGACTAGCCCCTCGGGACAATGAGCAGTTCTTC | TRBD2 | TRBV7-2 | - | TRBJ2-1
CASRPWVVTEAFF | TGTGCCAGCCGACCCTGGGTGGTTACTGAAGCTTTCTTT | - | TRBV6-1 | - | TRBJ1-1
CASSQGTAFYNYGYTF | TGCGCCAGCAGCCAAGGGACAGCCTTTTATAACTATGGCTACACCTTC | - | TRBV4-1 | - | TRBJ1-2
CASSQEGTSGNTDTQYF | TGTGCCAGCAGCCAAGAAGGAACTAGCGGAAACACAGATACGCAGTATTTT | TRBD2 | TRBV4-2 | - | TRBJ2-3
CASSQDWVQGANVLTF | TGCGCCAGCAGCCAAGACTGGGTCCAAGGGGCCAACGTCCTGACTTTC | - | TRBV4-1 | - | TRBJ2-6
CASSNSRDRGNQPQHF | TGTGCCAGCAGCAATTCCCGGGACAGGGGCAATCAGCCCCAGCATTTT | - | TRBV21-1 | - | TRBJ1-5
CASSLTPKVVHEQYF | TGTGCCAGCAGTTTAACCCCTAAGGTCGTCCACGAGCAGTACTTC | - | TRBV28 | once | TRBJ2-7
CASSLGGRSDTQYF | TGTGCCAGCAGCTTAGGCGGGAGATCAGATACGCAGTATTTT | TRBD2 | TRBV11-3 | - | TRBJ2-3
CASSLTARVECETQYF | TGTGCCAGCAGCCTAACGGCGCGGGTAGAGTGTGAGACCCAGTACTTC | - | TRBV21-1 | - | TRBJ2-5
CASSIALNQPQHF | TGTGCCAGTAGTATAGCCTTAAATCAGCCCCAGCATTTT | - | TRBV19 | - | TRBJ1-5
CASSSLGTSGAYEQYF | TGTGCCAGCTCATCCCTAGGGACTAGCGGGGCCTACGAGCAGTACTTC | TRBD2 | TRBV18 | - | TRBJ2-7
CASSKDRGNEKLFF | TGTGCCAGCAGCAAGGACAGGGGTAATGAAAAACTGTTTTTT | TRBD1 | TRBV6-5 | - | TRBJ1-4
CASTGQGTSTEAFF | TGTGCCAGCACCGGGCAGGGAACGTCTACTGAAGCTTTCTTT | - | TRBV28 | - | TRBJ1-1
CASIPTSGTYNEQFF | TGTGCCAGCATTCCGACTAGCGGTACCTACAATGAGCAGTTCTTC | TRBD2 | TRBV2 | - | TRBJ2-1
CASNSQGYTEAFF | TGTGCCAGCAATTCCCAAGGGTACACTGAAGCTTTCTTT | - | TRBV6-1 | - | TRBJ1-1
CASSPPGRAVTEAFF | TGTGCCAGCTCACCACCGGGGCGGGCGGTAACTGAAGCTTTCTTT | - | TRBV18 | - | TRBJ1-1
CASSRKGTYEQYF | TGTGCCAGCAGCCGGAAAGGGACTTACGAGCAGTACTTC | - | TRBV14 | - | TRBJ2-7
CASSSGYDYYGYTF | TGTGCCAGCAGTTCTGGGTACGACTACTATGGCTACACCTTC | - | TRBV6-1 | - | TRBJ1-2
CASSYSTGEKLFF | TGTGCCAGCAGTTACTCGACAGGGGAAAAACTGTTTTTT | TRBD1 | TRBV6-6 | - | TRBJ1-4
CASSGGQGTYEQYF | TGCGCCAGCAGCGGAGGACAGGGGACCTACGAGCAGTACTTC | TRBD1 | TRBV5-1 | - | TRBJ2-7
CASSDSWTSGRNEQFF | TGTGCCAGCAGTGACTCGTGGACTAGCGGCAGAAATGAGCAGTTCTTC | TRBD2 | TRBV6-4 | - | TRBJ2-1
CASSDPSSDGYTF | TGTGCCAGCAGCGACCCTTCCTCGGATGGCTACACCTTC | - | TRBV9 | - | TRBJ1-2
CASIYPGASSYNEQFF | TGTGCCAGCATCTACCCCGGGGCGAGCTCCTACAATGAGCAGTTCTTC | - | TRBV7-9 | - | TRBJ2-1
CASTPRRAESNIQYF | TGTGCCAGCACACCGCGGCGGGCGGAAAGTAACATTCAGTACTTC | - | TRBV28 | - | TRBJ2-4
CASSQVWVQRTNNEQFF | TGTGCCAGCAGCCAAGTATGGGTTCAGCGGACAAACAATGAGCAGTTCTTC | - | TRBV4-2 | - | TRBJ2-1
CASSPGTKPYEQYF | TGTGCCAGCAGCCCCGGGACAAAGCCCTACGAGCAGTACTTC | - | TRBV11-3 | - | TRBJ2-7
CASSLGQGAVGYTF | TGTGCCAGCAGCCTCGGACAGGGGGCGGTTGGCTACACCTTC | TRBD1 | TRBV7-9 | - | TRBJ1-2
CASSLASGSTYEQYF | TGTGCCAGCAGCTTAGCTAGCGGGTCTACCTACGAGCAGTACTTC | TRBD2 | TRBV7-9 | - | TRBJ2-7
CASSILAGEASEQYF | TGTGCCAGCAGCATACTAGCGGGAGAGGCCTCCGAGCAGTACTTC | TRBD2 | TRBV5-6 | - | TRBJ2-7
CASSASGGGSANEKLFF | TGTGCCAGCAGTGCCTCAGGGGGCGGTTCAGCTAATGAAAAACTGTTTTTT | TRBD1 | TRBV6-4 | - | TRBJ1-4
CSVESGGRGDEQFF | TGCAGCGTTGAATCTGGCGGGAGAGGCGATGAGCAGTTCTTC | TRBD2 | TRBV29-1 | - | TRBJ2-1
CASIQLVGDEQYF | TGTGCCAGCATCCAATTGGTAGGGGACGAGCAGTACTTC | - | TRBV28 | once | TRBJ2-7
CASSQRGGNQPQHF | TGTGCCAGCAGTCAAAGAGGCGGGAATCAGCCCCAGCATTTT | - | TRBV7-2 | - | TRBJ1-5
CASRVQGKDEQYF | TGCGCCAGCAGGGTACAGGGGAAAGACGAGCAGTACTTC | TRBD1 | TRBV5-1 | - | TRBJ2-7
CASSFKLAGVNDEQFF | TGTGCCAGCAGCTTTAAGTTAGCGGGAGTAAACGATGAGCAGTTCTTC | TRBD2 | TRBV5-4 | - | TRBJ2-1
CASGPGLAGVTEQFF | TGTGCCAGCGGCCCGGGCCTAGCGGGAGTTACTGAGCAGTTCTTC | TRBD2 | TRBV11-1 | - | TRBJ2-1
CASSFLANYGYTF | TGTGCCAGCAGCTTTTTAGCTAACTATGGCTACACCTTC | - | TRBV5-4 | - | TRBJ1-2
CASSSFLHEQYF | TGTGCCAGCAGCTCCTTTCTGCACGAGCAGTACTTC | - | TRBV28 | - | TRBJ2-7
CASSRGGAADTQYF | TGTGCCAGCAGCCGCGGGGGGGCGGCAGATACGCAGTATTTT | TRBD2 | TRBV28 | - | TRBJ2-3
CASKPDRTNEKLFF | TGTGCCAGCAAGCCTGACAGGACTAATGAAAAACTGTTTTTT | - | TRBV27 | - | TRBJ1-4
CASSPRVGRGPDTQYF | TGTGCCAGCAGCCCTCGAGTGGGGCGGGGGCCCGATACGCAGTATTTT | - | TRBV7-2 | - | TRBJ2-3
CASSTDRAGNQPQHF | TGTGCCAGCAGTACCGACAGGGCGGGCAATCAGCCCCAGCATTTT | TRBD1 | TRBV6-5 | - | TRBJ1-5
CASSSGLAGVETQYF | TGTGCCAGCAGCTCGGGACTAGCGGGAGTTGAGACCCAGTACTTC | TRBD2 | TRBV7-9 | - | TRBJ2-5
CASSLPRTQGADTQYF | TGTGCCAGCAGCTTGCCTAGGACTCAGGGGGCAGATACGCAGTATTTT | TRBD1 | TRBV5-5 | - | TRBJ2-3
CASSESTGGQETQYF | TGCGCCAGCAGTGAGTCGACAGGGGGCCAAGAGACCCAGTACTTC | TRBD1 | TRBV10-1 | - | TRBJ2-5
CASSVGRDYEQYF | TGTGCCAGCAGCGTCGGACGGGACTACGAGCAGTACTTC | - | TRBV7-9 | - | TRBJ2-7